The T cell receptor beta chain under discussion was sequenced for a study of blood T cell repertoires in COVID-19. Clones were read by immunoSEQ multiplex PCR, and TCRdb kept only the in-frame ones, dropping some. The table shows 150,000 to 200,000 clones, with nearly 85% occurring only once. The CDR3 is made up of 16 amino acids. Sequencing used peripheral blood. The receptor's source is a woman between 25 and 40 years old with acute or convalescent COVID-19. J is TRBJ2-3 and V is TRBV21-1; the D call in the table, TRBD1, was not verified against the DNA. TRBV21-1 is an annotated pseudogene. CDR3 DNA: TGTGCCAGCACCCACCCACGGACAGGCTACACAGATACGCAGTATTTT. It yields the protein CASTHPRTGYTDTQYF.